The text below deals with one T cell receptor delta chain. The antigen it recognizes is unknown. No quality values exist for individual bases; no much larger clone is one base distant. The sample belongs to a study of gammadelta T cells in human blood (dated by TCRdb to 2020 to 2022). The paper as a whole reports these results and caveats: The study reported that microbial exposure appeared to drive polyclonal expansion of innate gamma-delta T cells immediately after birth.

Looking up the germline V gene yields CDR1 GEAIGNYY and CDR2 EKD. V ends up 5 bases short and J 0 bases short, with an unmatched junction base count of 9. The CDR3 has 17 amino acids, counting the end cysteine and phenylalanine. The read is trimmed to its CDR3 DNA, 51 bases read in frame from base 1. Library preparation used RT-PCR. Sequenced using an Illumina MiSeq. After TCRdb called clones again from the public reads with CATT, rows with identical DNA were merged. Recorded for this sample are over 300 delta-chain clones; roughly 46% of them occurred a single time. The ten largest make up 85% to 95% of the sample.

The sample taken for sequencing was Vgamma9Vdelta2 gamma-delta T cells from infant blood. This TCR came from a human donor. Recombination joined TRDV2 with TRDJ1; TRDD3 matches 12 bases in the middle. TCRdb records no J gene; here it was assigned by comparing the DNA to germline. Read as DNA, the sequence is TGTGCCTGTGTCCCACTGGGGGATACCTGGGACACCGATAAACTCATCTTT. It translates as CACVPLGDTWDTDKLIF.